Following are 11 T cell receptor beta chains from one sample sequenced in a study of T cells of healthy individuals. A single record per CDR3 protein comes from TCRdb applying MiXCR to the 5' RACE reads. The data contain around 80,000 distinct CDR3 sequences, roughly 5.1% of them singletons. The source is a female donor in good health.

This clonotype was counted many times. The DNA of the CDR3 is TGTGCCAGCAGAAAAGACAGGGGGCAAGAGACCCAGTACTTC. Translation gives CASRKDRGQETQYF. The chain couples TRBV6-5 to TRBJ2-5; TRBD1 aligns across 9 bases. The CDR3 runs to 14 residues. The germline V gene has CDR1 MNHEY and CDR2 SVGAGI. After removal of 6 bases from V and 2 bases from J, the junction contained 4 bases not matched to a gene.

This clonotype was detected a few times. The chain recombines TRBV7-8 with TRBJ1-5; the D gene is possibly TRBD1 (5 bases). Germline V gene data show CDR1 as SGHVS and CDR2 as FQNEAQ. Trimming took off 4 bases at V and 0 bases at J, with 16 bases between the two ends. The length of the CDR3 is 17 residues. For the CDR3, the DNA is TGTGCCAGCAGCTCTTCCGGGACTGGCTATAGCAATCAGCCCCAGCATTTT. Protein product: CASSSSGTGYSNQPQHF.

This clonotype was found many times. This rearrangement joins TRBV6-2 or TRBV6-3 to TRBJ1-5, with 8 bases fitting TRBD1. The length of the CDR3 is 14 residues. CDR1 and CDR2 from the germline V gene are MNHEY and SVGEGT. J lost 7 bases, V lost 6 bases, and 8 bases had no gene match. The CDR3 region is CASRETGGWQPQHF. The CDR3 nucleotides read TGTGCCAGCAGGGAAACAGGGGGATGGCAGCCCCAGCATTTT.

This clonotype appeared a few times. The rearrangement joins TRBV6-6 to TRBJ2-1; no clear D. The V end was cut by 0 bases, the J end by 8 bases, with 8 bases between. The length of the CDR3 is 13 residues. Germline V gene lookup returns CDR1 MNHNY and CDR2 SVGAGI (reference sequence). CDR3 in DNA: TGTGCCAGCAGTTACTCTTCTGAGGATGAGCAGTTCTTC. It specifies CASSYSSEDEQFF.

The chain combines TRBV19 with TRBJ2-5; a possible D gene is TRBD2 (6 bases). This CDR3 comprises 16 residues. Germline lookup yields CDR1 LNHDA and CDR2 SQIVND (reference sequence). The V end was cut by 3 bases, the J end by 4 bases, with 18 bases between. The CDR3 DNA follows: TGTGCCAGTAGTATTGGGGGGACGGGAAGAGGAGAGACCCAGTACTTC. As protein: CASSIGGTGRGETQYF.

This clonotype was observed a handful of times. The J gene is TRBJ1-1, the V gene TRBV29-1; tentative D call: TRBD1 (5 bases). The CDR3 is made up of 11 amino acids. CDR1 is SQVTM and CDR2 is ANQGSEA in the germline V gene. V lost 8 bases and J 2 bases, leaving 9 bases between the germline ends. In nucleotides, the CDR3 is TGCAGCCGGACAAATAACACTGAAGCTTTCTTT. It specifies CSRTNNTEAFF.

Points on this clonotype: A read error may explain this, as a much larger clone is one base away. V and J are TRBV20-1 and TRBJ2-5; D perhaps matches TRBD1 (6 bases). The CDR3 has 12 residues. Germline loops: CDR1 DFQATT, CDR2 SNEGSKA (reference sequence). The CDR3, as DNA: TGCCGTGTAGAGGGGGTCCAAGAGACCCAGTACTTC. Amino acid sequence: CRVEGVQETQYF.

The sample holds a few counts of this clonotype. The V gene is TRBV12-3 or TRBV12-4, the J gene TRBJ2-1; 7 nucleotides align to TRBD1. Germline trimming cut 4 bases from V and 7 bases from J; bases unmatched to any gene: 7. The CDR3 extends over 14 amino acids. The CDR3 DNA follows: TGTGCCAGCAGTTCCTCGGGACAGTTTAATGAGCAGTTCTTC. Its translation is CASSSSGQFNEQFF.

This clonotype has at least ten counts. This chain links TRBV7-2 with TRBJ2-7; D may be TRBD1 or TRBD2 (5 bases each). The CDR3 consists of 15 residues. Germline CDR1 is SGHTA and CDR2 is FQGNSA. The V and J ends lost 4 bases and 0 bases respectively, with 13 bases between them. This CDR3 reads CASSSPGQSSYEQYF. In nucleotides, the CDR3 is TGTGCCAGCAGCTCGCCGGGGCAAAGCTCCTACGAGCAGTACTTC.

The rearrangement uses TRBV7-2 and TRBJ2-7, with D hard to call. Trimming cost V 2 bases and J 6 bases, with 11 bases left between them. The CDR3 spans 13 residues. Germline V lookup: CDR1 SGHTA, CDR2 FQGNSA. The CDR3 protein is CASSLLVLSEQYF. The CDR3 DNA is TGTGCCAGCAGCTTATTGGTTTTGAGCGAGCAGTACTTC. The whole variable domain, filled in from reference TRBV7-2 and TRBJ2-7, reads GAGVSQSPSNKVTEKGKDVELRCDPISGHTALYWYRQSLGQGLEFLIYFQGNSAPDKSGLPSDRFSAERTGGSVSTLTIQRTQQEDSAVYLCASSLLVLSEQYFGPGTRLTVT.

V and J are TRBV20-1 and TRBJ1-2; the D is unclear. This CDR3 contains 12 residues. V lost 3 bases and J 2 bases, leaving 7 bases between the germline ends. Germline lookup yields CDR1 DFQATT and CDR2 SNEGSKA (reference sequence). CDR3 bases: TGCAGTGCTAGTCGGGTCAACTATGGCTACACCTTC. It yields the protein CSASRVNYGYTF.